The rows below give T cell receptor beta chains drawn from one sample of a study of blood T cell repertoires in COVID-19. Here immunoSEQ multiplex PCR was the method, and the copy in TCRdb shows in-frame clones only, minus some. The data contain about 170,000 clones, roughly 90% of them singletons. Sequencing used PBMCs or T cells enriched from blood (not recorded which). The receptors were sampled from a young woman who had recovered from COVID-19. CDR3s leave out the opening cysteine and the closing phenylalanine or tryptophan. Fields, in order: CDR3 length, J gene, V gene, CDR3 protein.

len: 13; j_gene: TRBJ2-5; v_gene: TRBV7-7; CDR3aa: ASSGLAGFQETQY
len: 13; j_gene: TRBJ2-7; v_gene: TRBV7-5; CDR3aa: ARSFWASFPYEQY
len: 17; j_gene: TRBJ2-3; v_gene: TRBV2; CDR3aa: ATAGGTSGRQSAPDTQY
len: 18; j_gene: TRBJ2-1; v_gene: TRBV5-4; CDR3aa: ASSHPGQGAGRQSYNEQF
len: 18; j_gene: TRBJ2-2; v_gene: TRBV23-1; CDR3aa: ASSPRPGQGWTNNAGELF
len: 13; j_gene: TRBJ2-5; v_gene: TRBV11-3; CDR3aa: ASSVGLAGKETQY
len: 10; j_gene: TRBJ2-1; v_gene: TRBV28; CDR3aa: ASSLIYNEQF
len: 12; j_gene: TRBJ2-7; v_gene: TRBV6-2/TRBV6-3; CDR3aa: ASSSGTTSYEQY
len: 13; j_gene: TRBJ2-7; v_gene: TRBV28; CDR3aa: ASSLGTSGSGEQY
len: 13; j_gene: TRBJ1-3; v_gene: TRBV29-1; CDR3aa: SVVALGDSGNTIY
len: 13; j_gene: TRBJ2-1; v_gene: TRBV19; CDR3aa: ASNRLGLRTHEQF
len: 13; j_gene: TRBJ1-3; v_gene: TRBV3-1/TRBV3-2; CDR3aa: ASSQVGGIGNTIY
len: 11; j_gene: TRBJ2-5; v_gene: TRBV19; CDR3aa: ASSMSLEETQY
len: 11; j_gene: TRBJ2-1; v_gene: TRBV2; CDR3aa: ASGRDTNNEQF
len: 13; j_gene: TRBJ2-7; v_gene: TRBV28; CDR3aa: ASSLGGLDSYEQY